The 19 T cell receptor beta chains in this list originate from one sample, sequenced in a study of T cells after yellow fever vaccination. TCRdb processed the 5' RACE reads anew with MiXCR; each CDR3 protein has one entry. The profile shows 250,000 to 400,000 distinct CDR3 sequences, about 4% of them singletons. The sample in question was PBMCs, obtained 5 days after the yellow fever booster vaccination. These receptors originate from a man between 18 and 29 years old who received the YFV17D yellow fever vaccine.

The table lists this clonotype with many counts. The V call is TRBV20-1, the J call TRBJ2-1; D ambiguous. Germline V gives CDR1 DFQATT, CDR2 SNEGSKA (reference sequence). With 0 bases removed from V and 6 bases from J, the gap between germline ends came to 9 bases. The CDR3 is 13 residues long. The CDR3 sequence is CSARDPGFNEQFF. CDR3 bases: TGCAGTGCTAGAGATCCCGGGTTCAATGAGCAGTTCTTC.

This rearrangement joins TRBV7-3 to TRBJ2-1; either TRBD1 or TRBD2 may fit D (6 bases each). The CDR3 length is 15 residues. Germline lookup yields CDR1 SGHTA and CDR2 FQGTGA. Trimming took 1 base from V and 8 from J, leaving 15 bases between them. This CDR3 reads CASSLSGGPGYEQFF. The DNA for the CDR3 is TGTGCCAGCAGCTTAAGTGGGGGGCCGGGCTATGAGCAGTTCTTC. The full variable domain, in which reference TRBV7-3 and TRBJ2-1 provide the parts outside the CDR3, is GAGVSQTPSNKVTEKGKYVELRCDPISGHTALYWYRQSLGQGPEFLIYFQGTGAADDSGLPNDRFFAVRPEGSVSTLKIQRTERGDSAVYLCASSLSGGPGYEQFFGPGTRLTVL.

This clonotype was counted between two and nine times. The chain has TRBV4-1 and TRBJ2-3; 7 bases match TRBD2. CDR3 length: 14 amino acids. The J segment lost 7 bases and the V segment lost 0 bases, leaving 4 bases of the junction unmatched. CDR1 is MGHRA and CDR2 is YSYEKL in the germline V gene. CDR3 residues: CASSQDLGGNTQYF. CDR3 nucleotides: TGCGCCAGCAGCCAAGATCTGGGGGGGAATACGCAGTATTTT.

This clonotype was seen only a few times. This chain joins TRBV6-2 or TRBV6-3 and TRBJ1-3; D is ambiguous. Germline V gene lookup returns CDR1 MNHEY and CDR2 SVGEGT. The CDR3 consists of 14 residues. V was clipped by 6 bases and J by 0 bases, with 9 bases between them. As DNA, the CDR3 is TGTGCCAGCAGATTCGCGGGCTCTGGAAACACCATATATTTT. This translates into CASRFAGSGNTIYF.

The genes are TRBV5-6 and TRBJ2-3; TRBD2 matches 7 bases. CDR1 is SGHDT, CDR2 YYEEEE, per germline. V gave up 4 bases and J gave up 0 bases; unmatched junction bases: 8. The CDR3 runs to 16 residues. The CDR3 region has the DNA TGTGCCAGCAGCCCCGTTGGGCGGGGGAGCACAGATACGCAGTATTTT. It yields the protein CASSPVGRGSTDTQYF. The complete variable domain, with remaining parts taken from reference TRBV5-6 and TRBJ2-3, reads DAGVTQSPTHLIKTRGQQVTLRCSPKSGHDTVSWYQQALGQGPQFIFQYYEEEERQRGNFPDRFSGHQFPNYSSELNVNALLLGDSALYLCASSPVGRGSTDTQYFGPGTRLTVL.

The chain couples TRBV27 to TRBJ2-7; 8 bases align to TRBD2. CDR3 size: 14 residues. Germline CDR1 MNHEY, CDR2 SMNVEV (reference sequence). Trimming cost V 6 bases and J 4 bases; bases outside gene matches: 8. Here the CDR3 reads CASSRRGDKYEQYF. The CDR3 bases are TGTGCCAGCAGCCGGCGGGGGGACAAATACGAGCAGTACTTC.

This clonotype was counted at least ten times. The chain employs TRBV28 and TRBJ2-7; D is tentatively TRBD1 or TRBD2 (6 bases each). The CDR3 loop spans 14 amino acids. The germline gives CDR1 MDHEN, CDR2 SYDVKM. Trimming cost V 3 bases and J 3 bases, with 12 bases left between them. The CDR3 region has the DNA TGTGCCAGCAGTTTGAGGGGGGCCAACTACGAGCAGTACGTC. Amino acid sequence: CASSLRGANYEQYV.

The chain employs TRBV5-1 and TRBJ2-6, with unresolved D. The germline CDR1 and CDR2 sequences are SGHRS and YFSETQ. The CDR3 runs to 20 residues. Trimming left V 0 bases short and J 0 bases short, with 19 bases between. The CDR3 loop reads CASSLGYSRSVPSGANVLTF. DNA for the CDR3: TGCGCCAGCAGCTTGGGGTATTCCCGTAGTGTACCCTCTGGGGCCAACGTCCTGACTTTC.

This clonotype was found many times. The chain carries TRBV20-1 and TRBJ2-5, with 10 positions matching TRBD1. V lost 6 bases to trimming and J lost 5 bases; unmatched junction nucleotides: 9. The CDR3 covers 14 residues. CDR1 and CDR2 (germline): DFQATT, SNEGSKA (reference sequence). This CDR3 reads CSARGQGPRETQYF. In DNA, the CDR3 is TGCAGTGCCCGGGGACAGGGGCCACGGGAGACCCAGTACTTC.

This clonotype was found a few times. The V call is TRBV6-2 or TRBV6-3, the J call TRBJ1-2; 8 bases line up with TRBD1. Germline-derived CDR1 and CDR2 are MNHEY and SVGEGT. V shed 2 bases and J 4 bases; nucleotides not matched to a gene: 3. The CDR3 has 14 amino acids. In DNA form, the CDR3 reads TGTGCCAGCAGTTACGCAGGGGGCGGCTATGGCTACACCTTC. It encodes CASSYAGGGYGYTF.

This clonotype was picked up a small number of times. This chain uses TRBV7-2 with TRBJ2-3, with D unclear. Germline CDR1 and CDR2: SGHTA and FQGNSA. CDR3 length equals 12 residues. The germline V and J ends were trimmed by 4 bases and 8 bases, with 10 bases remaining between them. The CDR3 sequence is CASSSHWRTQYF. The DNA of the CDR3 is TGTGCCAGCAGCTCCCACTGGCGTACGCAGTATTTT.

The table lists this clonotype with a few counts. The chain recombines TRBV19 with TRBJ1-2; D is ambiguous. CDR3 length equals 14 residues. The germline V gene encodes CDR1 LNHDA and CDR2 SQIVND (reference sequence). The V end was cut by 3 bases, the J end by 2 bases, with 10 bases between. This CDR3 is CASSMLLTNYGYTF. In DNA, the CDR3 is TGTGCCAGTAGTATGCTCCTAACGAACTATGGCTACACCTTC.

This clonotype appeared a few times. The chain employs TRBV7-3 and TRBJ2-7; 9 bases are a match to TRBD1. CDR3 length equals 13 residues. CDR1 is SGHTA and CDR2 is FQGTGA in the germline V gene. V lost 5 bases, J lost 4 bases, and 3 bases stayed unmatched. The CDR3 protein is CASSRQGGYEQYF. CDR3 in DNA: TGTGCCAGCAGCCGACAGGGGGGTTACGAGCAGTACTTC.

This clonotype was picked up a small number of times. The J gene is TRBJ2-5, the V gene TRBV6-1; D call uncertain. Deletions cut 7 bases from V and 2 bases from J, with 11 bases between. Germline V CDR1 and CDR2: MNHNS, SASEGT. The CDR3 totals 13 residues. For the CDR3, the DNA is TGTGCCAGCAATGCCCGGGCGCAAGAGACCCAGTACTTC. Its translation: CASNARAQETQYF.

This clonotype was seen many times. This chain joins TRBV24-1 and TRBJ2-3; possibly TRBD2 for D (5 bases). Trimming shortened V by 6 bases and J by 11 bases, and 11 bases separated the two germline ends. CDR1 and CDR2 from the germline V gene are KGHDR and SFDVKD. This CDR3 comprises 11 residues. The CDR3 spells CATSTREWQYF. In DNA form, the CDR3 reads TGTGCCACCAGTACGAGGGAATGGCAGTATTTT.

This clonotype is medium-sized (0.01 to 0.1%) by share. The rearrangement joins TRBV7-6 to TRBJ2-3; D gene ambiguous. V was trimmed by 4 bases and J by 0 bases, leaving 5 bases between them. The CDR3 consists of 13 residues. Germline V gene data show CDR1 as SGHVS and CDR2 as FNYEAQ. In nucleotides, the CDR3 is TGTGCCAGCAGCTACACTAGCACAGATACGCAGTATTTT. Translating it yields CASSYTSTDTQYF.

This clonotype was seen more than once but under ten times. V is TRBV11-2 and J is TRBJ2-3; 10 bases agree with TRBD2. The CDR3 spans 17 residues. CDR1 and CDR2 (germline): SGHAT, FQNNGV. The V segment lost 5 bases and the J segment 1 base; nucleotides outside the gene matches: 9. The CDR3 DNA sequence: TGTGCCAGCAGCCGTTCGGCAGGGACTAGCGGCACAGATACGCAGTATTTT. This translates into CASSRSAGTSGTDTQYF. The entire variable domain, with the rest obtained from reference TRBV11-2 and TRBJ2-3, is as follows: EAGVAQSPRYKIIEKRQSVAFWCNPISGHATLYWYQQILGQGPKLLIQFQNNGVVDDSQLPKDRFSAERLKGVDSTLKIQPAKLEDSAVYLCASSRSAGTSGTDTQYFGPGTRLTVL.

The chain uses TRBV12-3 or TRBV12-4 and TRBJ2-3, with D uncertain. The V gene lost 4 bases and the J gene lost 8 bases, with 10 bases spanning the gap. The CDR3 has 12 amino acids. The CDR3 loop is CASSSAGVTQYF. The CDR3, as DNA: TGTGCCAGCAGTTCTGCTGGGGTTACGCAGTATTTT.

The gene calls are TRBV11-2 and TRBJ2-5; D unresolved. The CDR3 covers 13 residues. Germline lookup yields CDR1 SGHAT and CDR2 FQNNGV. Deletions cut 4 bases from V and 3 bases from J, with 9 bases between. CDR3 bases: TGTGCCAGCAGCTCGGCGCCCGAAGAGACCCAGTACTTC. Its protein is CASSSAPEETQYF.